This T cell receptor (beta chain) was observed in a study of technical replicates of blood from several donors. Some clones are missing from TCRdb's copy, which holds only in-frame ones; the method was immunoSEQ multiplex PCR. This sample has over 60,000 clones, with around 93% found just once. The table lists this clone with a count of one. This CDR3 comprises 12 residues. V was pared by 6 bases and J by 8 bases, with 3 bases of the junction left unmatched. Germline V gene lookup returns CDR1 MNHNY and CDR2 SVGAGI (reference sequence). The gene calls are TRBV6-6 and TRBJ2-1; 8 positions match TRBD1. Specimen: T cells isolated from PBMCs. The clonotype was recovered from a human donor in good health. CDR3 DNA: TGTGCCAGCAGCGGACAGGGCGATGAGCAGTTCTTC. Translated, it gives CASSGQGDEQFF.